Listed here are 14 T cell receptor beta chains from one sample, sequenced in a study of blood T cell repertoires in COVID-19. The protocol was immunoSEQ multiplex PCR, while the TCRdb copy is restricted to in-frame clones and leaves out a portion. This sample has 300,000 to 400,000 clones, with over 75% found just once. The material sequenced was PBMCs or T cells enriched from blood (not recorded which). The receptors come from a man aged 18-30 years who had recovered from COVID-19.

The chain is built from TRBV5-4 and TRBJ2-3; a weak D match, TRBD1 (8 bases). CDR3 length equals 15 residues. V lost 2 bases and J lost 3, with 13 bases in between. Germline values: CDR1 SGHNT, CDR2 YYREEE (reference sequence). The CDR3 nucleotides read TGTGCCAGCAGCTTCGACAGGGGAGGGACAGATACGCAGTATTTT. This translates into CASSFDRGGTDTQYF.

The chain is built from TRBV4-3 and TRBJ2-7; D is uncertain. V was pared by 0 bases and J by 2 bases, with 11 bases between. The CDR3 loop spans 15 amino acids. Germline V gives CDR1 LGHNA, CDR2 YSLEER. The CDR3: CASSQERSSPYEQYF. CDR3 nucleotides: TGCGCCAGCAGCCAAGAGAGGAGCTCACCCTACGAGCAGTACTTC.

This sequence joins TRBV28 and TRBJ2-7, with TRBD1 as a possible D gene (6 bases). Germline V gene data show CDR1 as MDHEN and CDR2 as SYDVKM. The length of the CDR3 is 16 residues. Trimming removed 7 bases at V and 0 bases at J, with 19 bases between. The CDR3 bases are TGTGCCAGCAATACCAGAGGGGGAACACCCTCCTACGAGCAGTACTTC. The encoded protein is CASNTRGGTPSYEQYF.

CDR3 sequence (DNA): TGTGCCAGCAGCTTGGATGGAGGGCTGGGATATGGCTACACCTTC. This translates into CASSLDGGLGYGYTF. This chain uses TRBV5-5 with TRBJ1-2; unclear D gene. Germline-derived CDR1 and CDR2 are SGHKS and YYEKEE (reference sequence). CDR3 size: 15 residues. The V gene lost 0 bases and the J gene lost 5 bases, with 14 bases spanning the gap.

The V and J genes are TRBV5-1 and TRBJ2-2; D is perhaps TRBD2 (6 bases). V gave up 5 bases and J gave up 2 bases, with 13 bases separating them. The V gene's germline CDR1 is SGHRS and CDR2 YFSETQ. The CDR3 has 15 residues. CDR3 loop: CASRGSGLNTGELFF. CDR3 DNA: TGCGCCAGCAGGGGTAGCGGCCTAAACACCGGGGAGCTGTTTTTT. Full variable domain (outside the CDR3, taken from reference TRBV5-1 and TRBJ2-2): KAGVTQTPRYLIKTRGQQVTLSCSPISGHRSVSWYQQTPGQGLQFLFEYFSETQRNKGNFPGRFSGRQFSNSRSEMNVSTLELGDSALYLCASRGSGLNTGELFFGEGSRLTVL.

The chain has TRBV7-3 and TRBJ2-1; 14 nucleotides align to TRBD2. Germline assignment: CDR1 SGHTA and CDR2 FQGTGA. The CDR3 length is 18 residues. The J segment lost 8 bases and the V segment lost 1 base, leaving 10 bases of the junction unmatched. The CDR3 here is CASSLNLYGTSGSHEQFF. The CDR3 nucleotides read TGTGCCAGCAGCTTAAACTTATATGGGACTAGCGGGAGTCATGAGCAGTTCTTC. Together with reference TRBV7-3 and TRBJ2-1, the CDR3 gives the full variable domain: GAGVSQTPSNKVTEKGKYVELRCDPISGHTALYWYRQSLGQGPEFLIYFQGTGAADDSGLPNDRFFAVRPEGSVSTLKIQRTERGDSAVYLCASSLNLYGTSGSHEQFFGPGTRLTVL.

The chain links TRBV7-2 to TRBJ2-1, with 7 positions matching TRBD2. The CDR3 totals 15 residues. The junction had 8 bases not matched to a gene; V was cut back by 0 bases and J by 9 bases. CDR1 and CDR2 (germline): SGHTA, FQGNSA. The CDR3 is CASSLAGGSQTEQFF. CDR3 DNA: TGTGCCAGCAGCTTAGCGGGGGGGTCCCAAACTGAGCAGTTCTTC.

The chain couples TRBV28 to TRBJ1-5; 10 positions match TRBD1. Trimming cost V 6 bases and J 2 bases; bases outside gene matches: 4. Germline V lookup: CDR1 MDHEN, CDR2 SYDVKM. The CDR3 sequence is 15 residues long. CDR3 nucleotides: TGTGCCAGCAGCAAGACAGGGGGCGGCAATCAGCCCCAGCATTTT. It yields the protein CASSKTGGGNQPQHF.

The V and J genes are TRBV21-1 and TRBJ1-1; the listed D gene, TRBD1, was not tested against the DNA. TRBV21-1 is noted as a pseudogene. The CDR3 extends over 14 amino acids. The CDR3 reads CASSKRRRRQEAFF. DNA for the CDR3: TGTGCCAGCAGCAAAAGGCGTAGGAGACAGGAAGCTTTCTTT.

This chain links TRBV5-8 with TRBJ1-2, with 10 bases lining up with TRBD1. CDR1 and CDR2 from the germline V gene are SGHTS and YDEGEE. The length of the CDR3 is 15 residues. V was clipped by 4 bases and J by 4 bases; unmatched bases: 7. As DNA, the CDR3 is TGTGCCAGCAGCGGATTCCGGGACAGGGGCTATGGCTACACCTTC. Translation: CASSGFRDRGYGYTF.

The chain is built from TRBV7-2 and TRBJ1-5; D call uncertain. Looked up from germline, CDR1 is SGHTA and CDR2 is FQGNSA. The length of the CDR3 is 14 residues. Trimming removed 7 bases from V and 4 bases from J, with 14 bases in between. The CDR3 reads CASTPGGGNQPQHF. The CDR3 DNA follows: TGTGCCAGCACCCCTGGAGGAGGGAATCAGCCCCAGCATTTT.

The rearrangement joins TRBV6-1 to TRBJ1-3, with D possibly matching TRBD1 (6 bases). This CDR3 contains 15 residues. Germline V CDR1 and CDR2: MNHNS, SASEGT. The ends were cut back, 3 bases at V and 3 bases at J, with 12 bases in the middle. The CDR3 DNA is TGTGCCAGCAGTGACCCAGGGGTTATTGGAAACACCATATATTTT. It encodes CASSDPGVIGNTIYF.

This chain connects TRBV7-2 to TRBJ2-7; TRBD2 aligns across 10 bases. Germline loops: CDR1 SGHTA, CDR2 FQGNSA. V gave up 9 bases and J gave up 4 bases; unmatched junction bases: 6. The CDR3 is made up of 13 amino acids. CDR3 sequence: CASLAGVSYEQYF. The CDR3 region has the DNA TGTGCCAGTCTAGCGGGAGTTTCGTACGAGCAGTACTTC. The entire variable domain, with the rest obtained from reference TRBV7-2 and TRBJ2-7, is as follows: GAGVSQSPSNKVTEKGKDVELRCDPISGHTALYWYRQSLGQGLEFLIYFQGNSAPDKSGLPSDRFSAERTGGSVSTLTIQRTQQEDSAVYLCASLAGVSYEQYFGPGTRLTVT.

The chain is built from TRBV6-5 and TRBJ1-5; D might be TRBD1 (6 bases). Deletions cut 6 bases from V and 6 bases from J, with 15 bases between. Looked up from germline, CDR1 is MNHEY and CDR2 is SVGAGI. CDR3 length equals 14 residues. The CDR3 here is CASRGQSWTQPQHF. In DNA form, the CDR3 reads TGTGCCAGCAGAGGACAGTCATGGACTCAGCCCCAGCATTTT.